Shown below are 22 T cell receptor beta chains from a single sample sequenced in a study of T cells in localized non-small cell lung cancer. Clones were sequenced by immunoSEQ multiplex PCR, and TCRdb holds only the in-frame ones, with some missing. The sample holds under 75,000 clones, roughly nine tenths seen once. Sample: peripheral blood, taken before any cancer treatment. The receptors here all came from a male donor older than 55 with stage III squamous cell lung carcinoma.

The CDR3 region is CASRPDRVGEKLFF. The CDR3 DNA follows: TGTGCCAGCAGGCCGGACAGGGTTGGTGAAAAACTGTTTTTT. V is TRBV28 and J is TRBJ1-4; 8 bases fit TRBD1. CDR3 size: 14 residues. Trimming at V came to 6 bases and at J to 7 bases, leaving 7 bases not matched to a gene. CDR1 and CDR2 (germline): MDHEN, SYDVKM. Looking up the rest from reference TRBV28 and TRBJ1-4 gives the full variable domain: DVKVTQSSRYLVKRTGEKVFLECVQDMDHENMFWYRQDPGLGLRLIYFSYDVKMKEKGDIPEGYSVSREKKERFSLILESASTNQTSMYLCASRPDRVGEKLFFGSGTQLSVL.

The chain combines TRBV2 with TRBJ2-2; D is ambiguous. CDR1 and CDR2 (germline): SNHLY, FYNNEI. The CDR3 spans 14 residues. The V gene lost 6 bases and the J gene lost 1 base, with 9 bases spanning the gap. CDR3 DNA: TGTGCCAGCAGATTTGTCCAGAACACCGGGGAGCTGTTTTTT. Protein product: CASRFVQNTGELFF.

V gene TRBV2 combines with J gene TRBJ2-1; D not certain. The V gene's germline CDR1 is SNHLY and CDR2 FYNNEI. The CDR3 is 12 residues long. V shed 4 bases and J shed 8 bases, with 9 bases lying between them. CDR3 loop: CASSGDYDEQFF. The CDR3 DNA is TGTGCCAGCAGTGGAGATTACGATGAGCAGTTCTTC.

V is TRBV11-3 and J is TRBJ2-2, with a possible D match to TRBD1 (6 bases). Trimming stripped 3 bases from V and 4 bases from J, with 12 bases between. The CDR3 has 15 residues. The germline V gene encodes CDR1 SGHNT and CDR2 YENEEA. CDR3 amino acids: CASSFRGTSTGELFF. The CDR3 coding sequence is TGTGCCAGCAGCTTCAGGGGAACAAGCACCGGGGAGCTGTTTTTT.

The V and J genes are TRBV19 and TRBJ2-5; D unresolved. Germline-derived CDR1 and CDR2 are LNHDA and SQIVND (reference sequence). Trimming pared 0 bases from V and 1 base from J, leaving 3 bases between. The length of the CDR3 is 13 residues. DNA of the CDR3: TGTGCCAGTAGTATAGATTCCCAAGAGACCCAGTACTTC. Encoded protein: CASSIDSQETQYF.

The chain employs TRBV7-9 and TRBJ1-1, with 10 bases aligning to TRBD1. V gave up 5 bases and J gave up 1 base; unmatched junction bases: 4. The CDR3 is 15 amino acids. Germline loops: CDR1 SEHNR, CDR2 FQNEAQ (reference sequence). The CDR3 protein is CASSGRDRGNTEAFF. In nucleotides, the CDR3 is TGTGCCAGCAGCGGCCGGGACAGGGGGAACACTGAAGCTTTCTTT.

The chain employs TRBV5-1 and TRBJ2-2; a weak D match, TRBD2 (5 bases). The CDR3 is 15 residues long. CDR1 is SGHRS, CDR2 YFSETQ, per germline. Trimming took 2 bases from V and 6 from J, leaving 14 bases between them. CDR3 in amino acids: CASSFSGSLPGELFF. In DNA, the CDR3 is TGCGCCAGCAGCTTCTCGGGGAGTCTACCCGGGGAGCTGTTTTTT.

Here the CDR3 reads CASSGTATDTQYF. DNA of the CDR3: TGTGCCAGTAGCGGGACGGCGACAGATACGCAGTATTTT. J is TRBJ2-3 and V is TRBV19, with D perhaps matching TRBD1 or TRBD2 (5 bases each). This CDR3 contains 13 residues. CDR1 and CDR2 from the germline V gene are LNHDA and SQIVND (reference sequence). The germline V and J ends were trimmed by 6 bases and 3 bases, with 10 bases remaining between them.

V and J are TRBV12-2 and TRBJ2-1; the table calls TRBD2, which could not be checked here. TRBV12-2 is labeled a pseudogene. This CDR3 has 16 residues. The CDR3 nucleotides are TGTGCAAGTCGCTTAGCGCGAGTAAGAGTCTACAATGAGCAGTTCTTC. It codes for CASRLARVRVYNEQFF.

This clone occurred once. The rearrangement links TRBV5-1 to TRBJ1-1; D is unresolved. V gave up 3 bases and J gave up 1 base, with 7 bases separating them. The CDR3 runs 13 residues. Germline CDR1 reads SGHRS; CDR2 reads YFSETQ. CDR3 in DNA: TGCGCCAGCAGCTCAAGGGCGAACACTGAAGCTTTCTTT. It encodes CASSSRANTEAFF.

The chain uses TRBV29-1 and TRBJ2-2; a possible D gene is TRBD2 (6 bases). The length of the CDR3 is 13 residues. V was clipped by 4 bases and J by 6 bases, with 12 bases between them. Germline CDR1 reads SQVTM; CDR2 reads ANQGSEA. CDR3 nucleotide sequence: TGCAGCGTTGTAGTAGCGGTTCCCGGGGAGCTGTTTTTT. Protein: CSVVVAVPGELFF.

This rearrangement joins TRBV6-6 to TRBJ2-7; 10 nucleotides align to TRBD1. Germline V CDR1 and CDR2: MNHNY, SVGAGI (reference sequence). The CDR3 has 16 residues. Trimming removed 6 bases from V and 4 bases from J; junction bases left unmatched: 12. The CDR3 DNA follows: TGTGCCAGCAGCCATACCGGGACAGGGGTCGGGTACGAGCAGTACTTC. Translated: CASSHTGTGVGYEQYF.

V usage is TRBV28 and J usage is TRBJ2-2; tentative D call: TRBD2 (5 bases). The CDR3 covers 16 residues. Deletions cut 8 bases from V and 3 bases from J, with 19 bases between. CDR1 is MDHEN and CDR2 is SYDVKM in the germline V gene. CDR3 sequence (DNA): TGTGCCAGCTTTAGACGGGGAGCCGCCGACACCGGGGAGCTGTTTTTT. Translating it yields CASFRRGAADTGELFF.

V usage is TRBV27 and J usage is TRBJ1-1; no definite D call. Germline V gene data show CDR1 as MNHEY and CDR2 as SMNVEV (reference sequence). The V and J ends lost 3 bases and 0 bases respectively, with 11 bases between them. This CDR3 contains 15 residues. CDR3 sequence (DNA): TGTGCCAGCAGTTTTACGGAGGACCTGAACACTGAAGCTTTCTTT. Translated, it gives CASSFTEDLNTEAFF.

The genes are TRBV2 and TRBJ1-5, with 8 bases fitting TRBD1. CDR3 length: 14 amino acids. Germline CDR1 and CDR2: SNHLY and FYNNEI. V trimming: 4 bases; J trimming: 6 bases; junction bases outside the gene matches: 5. CDR3 bases: TGTGCCAGCAGTGTTGGACAGGGTAGTCAGCCCCAGCATTTT. Its translation: CASSVGQGSQPQHF. The variable domain in full, with the rest retrieved from reference TRBV2 and TRBJ1-5, is EPEVTQTPSHQVTQMGQEVILRCVPISNHLYFYWYRQILGQKVEFLVSFYNNEISEKSEIFDDQFSVERPDGSNFTLKIRSTKLEDSAMYFCASSVGQGSQPQHFGDGTRLSIL.

The CDR3 reads CASSVGLAGSYEQYF. CDR3 nucleotides: TGTGCCAGCAGCGTAGGACTAGCGGGGTCCTACGAGCAGTACTTC. The rearrangement uses TRBV9 and TRBJ2-7, with 11 bases aligning to TRBD2. V lost 0 bases to trimming and J lost 1 base; unmatched junction nucleotides: 0. The CDR3 contains 15 residues. CDR1 is SGDLS and CDR2 is YYNGEE in the germline V gene.

The V gene is TRBV6-1, the J gene TRBJ2-7; weak D call: TRBD1 (6 bases). V was cut by 7 bases and J by 0 bases, with 13 bases left in between. Germline V lookup: CDR1 MNHNS, CDR2 SASEGT. The CDR3 runs to 14 residues. The CDR3 protein is CASTRQGSSYEQYV. The CDR3 bases are TGTGCCAGCACCAGGCAGGGGAGCTCCTACGAGCAGTACGTC.

The chain is built from TRBV2 and TRBJ1-2, with D perhaps matching TRBD1 (5 bases). The CDR3 extends over 13 amino acids. The ends were cut back, 6 bases at V and 8 bases at J, with 16 bases in the middle. Germline CDR1 and CDR2: SNHLY and FYNNEI. The CDR3 coding sequence is TGTGCCAGCAGGACGGAGGGGCTAGGGGGCTACACCTTC. It is translated as CASRTEGLGGYTF.

This chain joins TRBV5-6 and TRBJ1-5; 8 positions match TRBD1. V lost 5 bases to trimming and J lost 1 base; unmatched junction nucleotides: 5. CDR1 SGHDT and CDR2 YYEEEE come from the germline V gene. The CDR3 spans 15 residues. In DNA, the CDR3 is TGTGCCAGCAGTTTCCGGGACAGGAGCAATCAGCCCCAGCATTTT. Protein sequence: CASSFRDRSNQPQHF.

The J gene is TRBJ2-6, the V gene TRBV2; 7 bases line up with TRBD1. The CDR3 covers 18 residues. V lost 5 bases to trimming and J lost 0 bases; unmatched junction nucleotides: 10. Germline CDR1 is SNHLY and CDR2 is FYNNEI. CDR3 region: CASSPSGQVTSGANVLTF. DNA of the CDR3: TGTGCCAGCAGTCCCTCCGGACAGGTGACCTCTGGGGCCAACGTCCTGACTTTC.

This chain joins TRBV28 and TRBJ1-2; 9 bases agree with TRBD1. The CDR3 totals 13 residues. The germline CDR1 and CDR2 sequences are MDHEN and SYDVKM. The V and J ends lost 5 bases and 8 bases, in that order; junction bases with no gene match: 6. The CDR3 loop is CASSLGQGRGYTF. Here the CDR3 DNA reads TGTGCCAGCAGTCTGGGACAGGGTAGGGGCTACACCTTC.

The J gene is TRBJ2-5, the V gene TRBV19; D is unresolved. The ends were cut back, 0 bases at V and 7 bases at J, with 15 bases in the middle. The CDR3 extends over 15 amino acids. Germline values: CDR1 LNHDA, CDR2 SQIVND (reference sequence). The CDR3, as DNA: TGTGCCAGTAGTATAGATCTTGGACGGCCCGGGACCCAGTACTTC. It translates to CASSIDLGRPGTQYF.